One and the same sample provided the 31 T cell receptor beta chains below, sequenced in a study of T cell responses to AZD1222 COVID-19 vaccine. Only in-frame clones appear in the TCRdb table, and some are missing; sequencing was by immunoSEQ multiplex PCR. The repertoire holds about 110,000 clones, around 89% seen once, with about 6% in the top ten. The sequencing here drew on peripheral blood, taken 28 days after the second AZD1222 dose. These receptors originate from an adult who received the AZD1222 COVID-19 vaccine.

This chain uses TRBV15 with TRBJ1-6; TRBD1 agrees at 7 bases. Germline CDR1 is LNHNV and CDR2 is YYDKDF (reference sequence). With 1 base clipped from V and 10 bases from J, the junction kept 7 bases outside the gene matches. The CDR3 covers 15 residues. In DNA, the CDR3 is TGTGCCACCAGCAGAGCGACAGGGATGGGATCACCCCTCCACTTT. As protein: CATSRATGMGSPLHF.

A single count supports this clone. The V call is TRBV5-1, the J call TRBJ2-3; 7 nucleotides line up with TRBD1. V shed 5 bases and J 4 bases; nucleotides not matched to a gene: 4. This CDR3 has 13 amino acids. The germline V gene has CDR1 SGHRS and CDR2 YFSETQ. CDR3 loop: CASRAQGADTQYF. The DNA for the CDR3 is TGCGCCAGCAGAGCCCAGGGGGCAGATACGCAGTATTTT.

V usage is TRBV7-9 and J usage is TRBJ1-1, with 10 bases that match TRBD1. V shed 5 bases, J shed 7 bases, and the junction held 10 bases outside the gene matches. The CDR3 is 15 amino acids. In germline, CDR1 is SEHNR, CDR2 FQNEAQ (reference sequence). The CDR3 spells CASSTRQGAGYEAFF. DNA for the CDR3: TGTGCCAGCAGCACGAGACAGGGGGCCGGCTATGAAGCTTTCTTT.

V and J are TRBV5-1 and TRBJ1-3, with TRBD1 as a possible D gene (5 bases). V was clipped by 5 bases and J by 0 bases, with 12 bases between them. Germline V lookup: CDR1 SGHRS, CDR2 YFSETQ. The CDR3 length is 15 residues. CDR3 DNA: TGCGCCAGCAGTAACCAGGGACCCTCTGGAAACACCATATATTTT. It codes for CASSNQGPSGNTIYF.

The table lists this clone with a few counts. The chain links TRBV4-3 to TRBJ2-1, with 12 bases fitting TRBD2. This CDR3 is built from 17 residues. Per germline, CDR1 LGHNA and CDR2 YSLEER. J lost 7 bases, V lost 0 bases, and 7 bases had no gene match. This CDR3 is CASSQEWTSGETNEQFF. CDR3 in DNA: TGCGCCAGCAGCCAAGAATGGACTAGCGGGGAGACTAATGAGCAGTTCTTC.

J is TRBJ1-5 and V is TRBV15; D call uncertain. The V end lost 3 bases, the J end lost 2 bases, and 8 bases lay between the germline ends. Germline V gene data show CDR1 as LNHNV and CDR2 as YYDKDF (reference sequence). The CDR3 totals 14 residues. Here the CDR3 reads CATSRVNGNQPQHF. CDR3 coding DNA: TGTGCCACCAGCAGGGTTAATGGCAATCAGCCCCAGCATTTT.

This clone was picked up a small number of times. This sequence joins TRBV10-3 and TRBJ1-2, with D possibly matching TRBD1 (6 bases). CDR3 size: 14 residues. V lost 0 bases, J lost 6 bases, and 11 bases lay in between. Looked up from germline, CDR1 is ENHRY and CDR2 is SYGVKD. The CDR3 region has the DNA TGTGCCATCAGTGAGTCCAGGGGCAGGGATGGCTACACCTTC. Translation gives CAISESRGRDGYTF.

This sequence joins TRBV3-1 (or the pseudogene TRBV3-2) and TRBJ1-2; TRBD1 matches 9 bases. This CDR3 is 14 amino acids long. CDR1 is LGHDT, CDR2 YNNKEL, per germline (reference sequence). The J segment lost 5 bases and the V segment lost 3 bases, leaving 4 bases of the junction unmatched. CDR3 region: CASSHRDRAYGYTF. CDR3 in DNA: TGTGCCAGCAGCCACCGGGACAGGGCTTATGGCTACACCTTC.

This sequence joins TRBV7-2 and TRBJ1-5; no clear D. Germline V lookup: CDR1 SGHTA, CDR2 FQGNSA. With 2 bases removed from V and 6 bases from J, the gap between germline ends came to 17 bases. This CDR3 comprises 16 residues. CDR3 region: CASSLPRNSSAQPQHF. The CDR3 DNA reads TGTGCCAGCAGCTTACCCAGGAACAGCTCGGCTCAGCCCCAGCATTTT. Full variable domain (remainder filled in from reference TRBV7-2 and TRBJ1-5): GAGVSQSPSNKVTEKGKDVELRCDPISGHTALYWYRQSLGQGLEFLIYFQGNSAPDKSGLPSDRFSAERTGGSVSTLTIQRTQQEDSAVYLCASSLPRNSSAQPQHFGDGTRLSIL.

The chain employs TRBV7-3 and TRBJ1-1, with 9 bases that match TRBD1. V lost 3 bases to trimming and J lost 3 bases; unmatched junction nucleotides: 2. Germline-derived CDR1 and CDR2 are SGHTA and FQGTGA. This CDR3 spans 14 amino acids. The CDR3 DNA reads as TGTGCCAGCAGCTTGACAGGGGGGGACACTGAAGCTTTCTTT. Translating it yields CASSLTGGDTEAFF.

The genes are TRBV7-3 and TRBJ2-1; 9 nucleotides agree with TRBD1. J lost 8 bases, V lost 4 bases, and 9 bases had no gene match. Per germline, CDR1 SGHTA and CDR2 FQGTGA. This CDR3 spans 15 amino acids. The CDR3 here is CASSSDGTGRDEQFF. The CDR3 region has the DNA TGTGCCAGCAGCTCTGACGGGACAGGGAGGGATGAGCAGTTCTTC. Full variable domain (outside the CDR3, taken from reference TRBV7-3 and TRBJ2-1): GAGVSQTPSNKVTEKGKYVELRCDPISGHTALYWYRQSLGQGPEFLIYFQGTGAADDSGLPNDRFFAVRPEGSVSTLKIQRTERGDSAVYLCASSSDGTGRDEQFFGPGTRLTVL.

The V and J genes are TRBV12-3 or TRBV12-4 and TRBJ1-1; D is unclear. This CDR3 comprises 13 residues. V lost 8 bases and J lost 0, with 10 bases in between. CDR3 bases: TGTGCCAGCGTTCGGACGATGAACACTGAAGCTTTCTTT. Amino acid sequence: CASVRTMNTEAFF.

J is TRBJ1-3 and V is TRBV10-2; D unclear. The V end lost 4 bases, the J end lost 0 bases, and 10 bases lay between the germline ends. The CDR3 extends over 15 amino acids. Germline CDR1 WSHSY, CDR2 SAAADI. The DNA for the CDR3 is TGCGCCAGCAGTGTTTGGGCCGCCTCTGGAAACACCATATATTTT. Protein product: CASSVWAASGNTIYF.

The V and J genes are TRBV15 and TRBJ2-3, with D possibly TRBD2 on 6 matching bases. This CDR3 has 15 amino acids. Trimming pared 6 bases from V and 0 bases from J, leaving 13 bases between. The V gene's germline CDR1 is LNHNV and CDR2 YYDKDF (reference sequence). The CDR3 DNA reads as TGTGCCACCAGAGACGGACTACTTAGCACAGATACGCAGTATTTT. Translated: CATRDGLLSTDTQYF.

The count of this clone is one. The rearrangement uses TRBV12-3 or TRBV12-4 and TRBJ1-1, with 9 nucleotides matching TRBD1. Trimming at V came to 7 bases and at J to 7 bases, leaving 7 bases not matched to a gene. The CDR3 is made up of 13 amino acids. This CDR3 reads CASTGTGQVEAFF. As DNA, the CDR3 is TGTGCCAGCACCGGGACAGGGCAAGTTGAAGCTTTCTTT.

The rearrangement links TRBV10-1 to TRBJ2-7; TRBD1 agrees at 9 bases. The CDR3 has 15 amino acids. Germline lookup yields CDR1 WNHNN and CDR2 SYGVQD (reference sequence). The ends lost 3 bases at V and 6 bases at J; junction bases unmatched: 9. The CDR3 DNA reads as TGCGCCAGCAGTGAAGTAGGGGACAGGGACGGCGAGCAGTACTTC. Residues: CASSEVGDRDGEQYF.

The rearrangement joins TRBV12-3 or TRBV12-4 to TRBJ2-7; unclear D gene. Trimming removed 1 base at V and 3 bases at J, with 1 base between. The CDR3 is 11 residues long. CDR3 in DNA: TGTGCCAGCAGTTTAGGCTACGAGCAGTACTTC. Residues: CASSLGYEQYF.

This chain connects TRBV24-1 to TRBJ1-2; D call uncertain. Trimming removed 5 bases from V and 6 bases from J, with 15 bases in between. The CDR3 totals 14 residues. Germline CDR1 reads KGHDR; CDR2 reads SFDVKD. CDR3 DNA: TGTGCCACCAGTGTGGGTCCCGAAAAGGATGGCTACACCTTC. It is translated as CATSVGPEKDGYTF.

V usage is TRBV28 and J usage is TRBJ1-6, with D possibly TRBD1 on 5 matching bases. Germline V gives CDR1 MDHEN, CDR2 SYDVKM. The CDR3 is 18 residues long. V lost 6 bases, J lost 7 bases, and 25 bases lay in between. The CDR3, as DNA: TGTGCCAGCAGCCATTATGAGTTCGGGACGTCTACGAATTCACCCCTCCACTTT. Translation gives CASSHYEFGTSTNSPLHF.

This rearrangement joins TRBV11-2 to TRBJ1-2; D is possibly TRBD1 (6 bases). The CDR3 consists of 14 residues. Looked up from germline, CDR1 is SGHAT and CDR2 is FQNNGV. V lost 1 base and J 8 bases, leaving 14 bases between the germline ends. The CDR3 loop is CASSLVGSTGGYTF. CDR3 coding DNA: TGTGCCAGCAGCTTAGTAGGCTCTACAGGGGGCTACACCTTC.

The J gene is TRBJ1-5, the V gene TRBV18, with TRBD1 matching over 10 bases. Germline CDR1 KGHSH, CDR2 LQKENI. The CDR3 runs to 18 residues. J gave up 6 bases and V 3 bases, and 14 bases lay outside the gene matches. DNA for the CDR3: TGTGCCAGCTCACCCTTTCCTTCTCGGGACAGGGGACGTCAGCCCCAGCATTTT. It is translated as CASSPFPSRDRGRQPQHF. Filled out from reference TRBV18 and TRBJ1-5, the complete variable domain reads NAGVMQNPRHLVRRRGQEARLRCSPMKGHSHVYWYRQLPEEGLKFMVYLQKENIIDESGMPKERFSAEFPKEGPSILRIQQVVRGDSAAYFCASSPFPSRDRGRQPQHFGDGTRLSIL.

The V and J genes are TRBV7-2 and TRBJ2-5, with TRBD2 as a possible D gene (7 bases). Trimming removed 0 bases at V and 5 bases at J, with 10 bases between. This CDR3 spans 14 amino acids. Germline CDR1 and CDR2: SGHTA and FQGNSA. CDR3 in amino acids: CASSLARGRETQYF. Here the CDR3 DNA reads TGTGCCAGCAGCTTAGCGCGGGGGCGGGAGACCCAGTACTTC.

The V and J genes are TRBV4-1 and TRBJ2-3; D gene ambiguous. The CDR3 consists of 15 residues. Germline V gene lookup returns CDR1 MGHRA and CDR2 YSYEKL. Trimming took 4 bases from V and 2 from J, leaving 13 bases between them. The CDR3 spells CASSLTRGLTDTQYF. CDR3 nucleotides: TGCGCCAGCAGCCTTACCCGTGGCCTCACAGATACGCAGTATTTT.

The chain carries TRBV12-3 or TRBV12-4 and TRBJ1-1; D is possibly TRBD1 (5 bases). CDR3 length: 13 residues. V lost 5 bases to trimming and J lost 5 bases, with 12 bases between them. The CDR3 loop reads CASSRGPPTEAFF. CDR3 DNA: TGTGCCAGCAGTCGGGGACCACCAACTGAAGCTTTCTTT.

The V gene is TRBV6-5, the J gene TRBJ1-5; D unresolved. CDR1 MNHEY and CDR2 SVGAGI come from the germline V gene. The length of the CDR3 is 15 residues. Trimming stripped 0 bases from V and 0 bases from J, with 6 bases between. The DNA of the CDR3 is TGTGCCAGCAGTTACTCGTCAAATAGCAATCAGCCCCAGCATTTT. It is translated as CASSYSSNSNQPQHF.

The chain has TRBV10-1 and TRBJ1-2; possibly TRBD1 for D (6 bases). V lost 2 bases and J 8 bases, leaving 12 bases between the germline ends. The CDR3 is 13 amino acids. CDR1 and CDR2 (germline): WNHNN, SYGVQD (reference sequence). CDR3 DNA: TGCGCCAGCAGTGAGGTCAGGGGAGGCGGCTACACCTTC. As protein: CASSEVRGGGYTF.

The chain couples TRBV6-5 to TRBJ1-5; 10 nucleotides agree with TRBD1. The germline CDR1 and CDR2 sequences are MNHEY and SVGAGI. The CDR3 is 14 residues long. The J segment lost 4 bases and the V segment lost 6 bases, leaving 3 bases of the junction unmatched. CDR3 DNA sequence: TGTGCCAGCAGGGGACAGGGGCAAAATCAGCCCCAGCATTTT. This encodes CASRGQGQNQPQHF.

The chain joins TRBV5-1 to TRBJ2-6; the match to TRBD1 covers 7 bases. Per germline, CDR1 SGHRS and CDR2 YFSETQ. The length of the CDR3 is 16 residues. J was trimmed by 3 bases and V by 0 bases; bases with no gene match: 3. The CDR3 DNA reads as TGCGCCAGCAGCTTGGAGGGGGCGAATGGGGCCAACGTCCTGACTTTC. It specifies CASSLEGANGANVLTF.

The chain links TRBV6-5 to TRBJ1-1; D gene ambiguous. This CDR3 is 13 amino acids long. V dropped 4 bases and J dropped 3 bases, with 9 bases sitting between them. The germline CDR1 and CDR2 sequences are MNHEY and SVGAGI. The CDR3 coding sequence is TGTGCCAGCAGTTTGGGCACCTACACTGAAGCTTTCTTT. Residues: CASSLGTYTEAFF.

This sequence joins TRBV11-3 and TRBJ2-4; 7 bases map to TRBD1. With 5 bases clipped from V and 6 bases from J, the junction kept 7 bases outside the gene matches. The length of the CDR3 is 14 residues. CDR1 and CDR2 from the germline V gene are SGHNT and YENEEA. The DNA for the CDR3 is TGTGCCAGCAGCGCGACAGGGACGGGAAACATTCAGTACTTC. This gives the protein CASSATGTGNIQYF.

This sequence joins TRBV9 and TRBJ1-2; a weak D match, TRBD1 (5 bases). This CDR3 has 14 amino acids. Germline-derived CDR1 and CDR2 are SGDLS and YYNGEE. V was pared by 2 bases and J by 2 bases, with 10 bases between. CDR3 region: CASSVAPGNYGYTF. In DNA form, the CDR3 reads TGTGCCAGCAGCGTGGCCCCAGGGAACTATGGCTACACCTTC.